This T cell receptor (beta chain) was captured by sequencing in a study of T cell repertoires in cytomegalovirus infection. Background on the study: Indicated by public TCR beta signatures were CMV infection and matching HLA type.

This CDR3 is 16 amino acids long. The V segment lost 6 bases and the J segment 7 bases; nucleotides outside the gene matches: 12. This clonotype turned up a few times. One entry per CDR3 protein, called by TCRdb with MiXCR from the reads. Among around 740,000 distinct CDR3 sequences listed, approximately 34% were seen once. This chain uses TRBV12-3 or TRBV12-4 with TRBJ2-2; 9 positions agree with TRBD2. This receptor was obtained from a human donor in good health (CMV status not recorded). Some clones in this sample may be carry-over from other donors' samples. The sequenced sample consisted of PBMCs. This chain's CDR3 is CASSAISGRRNGELFF. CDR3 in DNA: TGTGCCAGCAGCGCGATTAGCGGGAGACGGAACGGGGAGCTGTTTTTT.